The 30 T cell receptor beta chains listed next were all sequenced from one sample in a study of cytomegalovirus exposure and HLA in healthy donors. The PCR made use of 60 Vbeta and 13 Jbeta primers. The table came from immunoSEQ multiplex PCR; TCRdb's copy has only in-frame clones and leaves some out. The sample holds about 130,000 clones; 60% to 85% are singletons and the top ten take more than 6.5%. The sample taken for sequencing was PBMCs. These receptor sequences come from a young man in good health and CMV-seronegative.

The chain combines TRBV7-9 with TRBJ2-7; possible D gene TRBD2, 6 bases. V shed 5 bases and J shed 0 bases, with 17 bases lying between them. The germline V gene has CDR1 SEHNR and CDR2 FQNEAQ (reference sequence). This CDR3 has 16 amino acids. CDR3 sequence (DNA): TGTGCCAGCAGCCGAGCGTTGGGGGGAAGCTCCTACGAGCAGTACTTC. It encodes CASSRALGGSSYEQYF.

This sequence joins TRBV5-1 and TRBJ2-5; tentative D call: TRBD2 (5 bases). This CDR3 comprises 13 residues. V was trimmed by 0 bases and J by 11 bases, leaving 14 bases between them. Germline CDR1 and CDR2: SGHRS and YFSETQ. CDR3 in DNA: TGCGCCAGCAGCTTGGAAACAGCTTGGGAGCAGTACTTC. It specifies CASSLETAWEQYF.

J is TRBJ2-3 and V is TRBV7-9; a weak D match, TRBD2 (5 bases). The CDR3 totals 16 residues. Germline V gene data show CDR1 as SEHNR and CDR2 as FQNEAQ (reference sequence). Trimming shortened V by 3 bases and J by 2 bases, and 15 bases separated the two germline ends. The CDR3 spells CASSLGERPSTDTQYF. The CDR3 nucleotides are TGTGCCAGCAGCTTGGGTGAGCGGCCCTCCACAGATACGCAGTATTTT.

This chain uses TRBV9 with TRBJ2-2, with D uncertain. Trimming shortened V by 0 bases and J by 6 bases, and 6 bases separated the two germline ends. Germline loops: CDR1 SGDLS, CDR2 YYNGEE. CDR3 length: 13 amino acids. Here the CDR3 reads CASSVGQSGELFF. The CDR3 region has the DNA TGTGCCAGCAGCGTAGGTCAATCCGGGGAGCTGTTTTTT.

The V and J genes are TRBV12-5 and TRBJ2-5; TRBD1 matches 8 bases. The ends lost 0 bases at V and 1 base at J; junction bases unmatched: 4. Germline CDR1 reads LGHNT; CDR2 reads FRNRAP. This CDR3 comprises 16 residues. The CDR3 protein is CASGLVTGGIQETQYF. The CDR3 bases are TGTGCTAGTGGTTTGGTAACAGGGGGTATCCAAGAGACCCAGTACTTC.

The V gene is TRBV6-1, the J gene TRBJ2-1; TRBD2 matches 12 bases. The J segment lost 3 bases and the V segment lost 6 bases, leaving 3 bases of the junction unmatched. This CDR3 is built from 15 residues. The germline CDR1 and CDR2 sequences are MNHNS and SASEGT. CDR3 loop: CASRPGLAGYNEQFF. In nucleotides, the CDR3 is TGTGCCAGCAGACCGGGACTAGCGGGCTACAATGAGCAGTTCTTC.

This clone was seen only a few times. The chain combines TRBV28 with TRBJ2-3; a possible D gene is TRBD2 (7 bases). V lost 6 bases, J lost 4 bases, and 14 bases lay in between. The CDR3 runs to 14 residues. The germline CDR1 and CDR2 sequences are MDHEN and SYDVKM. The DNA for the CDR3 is TGTGCCAGCAGCCGGGGGGCTGGGTCAGATACGCAGTATTTT. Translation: CASSRGAGSDTQYF.

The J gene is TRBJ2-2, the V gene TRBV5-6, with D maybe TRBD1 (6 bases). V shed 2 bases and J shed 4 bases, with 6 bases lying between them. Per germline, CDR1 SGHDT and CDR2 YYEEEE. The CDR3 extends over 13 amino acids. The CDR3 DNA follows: TGTGCCAGCAGCTTACAGGGCACCGGGGAGCTGTTTTTT. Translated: CASSLQGTGELFF.

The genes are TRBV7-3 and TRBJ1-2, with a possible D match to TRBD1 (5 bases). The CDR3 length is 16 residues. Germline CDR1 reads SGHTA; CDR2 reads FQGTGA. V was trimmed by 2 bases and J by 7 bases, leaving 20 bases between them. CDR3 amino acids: CASSLGGAQKTGGYTF. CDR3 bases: TGTGCCAGCAGCTTAGGAGGGGCGCAAAAGACGGGTGGCTACACCTTC.

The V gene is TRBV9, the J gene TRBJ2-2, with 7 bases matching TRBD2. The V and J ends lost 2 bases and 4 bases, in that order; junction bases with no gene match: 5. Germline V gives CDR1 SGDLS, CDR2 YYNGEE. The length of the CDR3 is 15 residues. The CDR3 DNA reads TGTGCCAGCAGCGTGACTAGCAGCCTCACCGGGGAGCTGTTTTTT. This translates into CASSVTSSLTGELFF.

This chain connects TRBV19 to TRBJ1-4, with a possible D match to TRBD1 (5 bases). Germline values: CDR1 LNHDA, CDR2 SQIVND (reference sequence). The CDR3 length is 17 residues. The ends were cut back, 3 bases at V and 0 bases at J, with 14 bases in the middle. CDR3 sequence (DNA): TGTGCCAGTAGTATTTTCAGGGATACTGCAACTAATGAAAAACTGTTTTTT. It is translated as CASSIFRDTATNEKLFF.

CDR3 sequence: CASSNGGDTEAFF. CDR3 sequence (DNA): TGTGCCAGCAGCAATGGGGGGGACACTGAAGCTTTCTTT. The chain carries TRBV21-1 and TRBJ1-1. TRBV21-1 is a pseudogene locus. The CDR3 runs 13 residues.

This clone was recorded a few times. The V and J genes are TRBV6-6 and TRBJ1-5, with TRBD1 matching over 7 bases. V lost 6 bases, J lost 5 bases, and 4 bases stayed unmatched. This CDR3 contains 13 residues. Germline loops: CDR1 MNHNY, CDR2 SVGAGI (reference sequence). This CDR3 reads CASSRQGDQPQHF. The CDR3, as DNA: TGTGCCAGCAGCCGACAGGGTGATCAGCCCCAGCATTTT.

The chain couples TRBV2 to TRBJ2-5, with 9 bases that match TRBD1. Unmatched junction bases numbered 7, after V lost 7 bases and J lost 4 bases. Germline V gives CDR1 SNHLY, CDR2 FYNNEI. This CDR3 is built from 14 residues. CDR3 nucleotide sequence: TGTGCCAGCATGCGGGACAGGGAAACAGAGACCCAGTACTTC. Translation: CASMRDRETETQYF.

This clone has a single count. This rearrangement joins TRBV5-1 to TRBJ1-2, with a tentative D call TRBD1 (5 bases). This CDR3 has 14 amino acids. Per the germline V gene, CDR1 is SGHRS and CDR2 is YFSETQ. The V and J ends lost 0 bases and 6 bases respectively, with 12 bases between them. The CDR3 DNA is TGCGCCAGCAGCTTGGCTACAGGCTCGAATGGCTACACCTTC. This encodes CASSLATGSNGYTF.

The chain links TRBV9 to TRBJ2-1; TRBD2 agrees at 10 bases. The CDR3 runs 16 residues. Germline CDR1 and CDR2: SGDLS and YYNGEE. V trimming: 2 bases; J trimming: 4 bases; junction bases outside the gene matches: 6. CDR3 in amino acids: CASSVAAGGAYNEQFF. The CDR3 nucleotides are TGTGCCAGCAGCGTGGCAGCGGGGGGGGCGTACAATGAGCAGTTCTTC.

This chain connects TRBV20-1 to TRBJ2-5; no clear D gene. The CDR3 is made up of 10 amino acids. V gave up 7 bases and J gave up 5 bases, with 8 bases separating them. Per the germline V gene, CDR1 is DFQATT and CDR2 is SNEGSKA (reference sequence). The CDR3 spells CSVSVETQYF. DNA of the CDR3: TGCAGTGTAAGCGTGGAGACCCAGTACTTC.

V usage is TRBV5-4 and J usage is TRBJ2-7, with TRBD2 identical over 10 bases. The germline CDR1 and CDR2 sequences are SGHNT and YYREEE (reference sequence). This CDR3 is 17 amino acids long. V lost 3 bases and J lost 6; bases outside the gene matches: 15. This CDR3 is CASSSHPGGAGGLEQYF. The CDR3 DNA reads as TGTGCCAGCAGCTCCCACCCGGGGGGAGCGGGGGGGCTCGAGCAGTACTTC. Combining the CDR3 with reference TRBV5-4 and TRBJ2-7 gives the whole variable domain ETGVTQSPTHLIKTRGQQVTLRCSSQSGHNTVSWYQQALGQGPQFIFQYYREEENGRGNFPPRFSGLQFPNYSSELNVNALELDDSALYLCASSSHPGGAGGLEQYFGPGTRLTVT.

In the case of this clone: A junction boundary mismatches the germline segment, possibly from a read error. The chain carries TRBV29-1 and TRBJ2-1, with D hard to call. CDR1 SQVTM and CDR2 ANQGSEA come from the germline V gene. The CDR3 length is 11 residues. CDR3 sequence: CSVEGSNEQFF. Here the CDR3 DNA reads TGCAGCGTGGAAGGTAGCAATGAGCAGTTCTTC.

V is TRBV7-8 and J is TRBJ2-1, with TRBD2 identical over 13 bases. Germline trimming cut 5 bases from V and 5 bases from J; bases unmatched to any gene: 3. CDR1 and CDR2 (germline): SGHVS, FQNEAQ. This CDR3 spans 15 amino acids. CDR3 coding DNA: TGTGCCAGCAGCACTAGCGGGAGGGCCGACAATGAGCAGTTCTTC. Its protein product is CASSTSGRADNEQFF. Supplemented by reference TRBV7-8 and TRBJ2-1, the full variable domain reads GAGVSQSPRYKVAKRGQDVALRCDPISGHVSLFWYQQALGQGPEFLTYFQNEAQLDKSGLPSDRFFAERPEGSVSTLKIQRTQQEDSAVYLCASSTSGRADNEQFFGPGTRLTVL.

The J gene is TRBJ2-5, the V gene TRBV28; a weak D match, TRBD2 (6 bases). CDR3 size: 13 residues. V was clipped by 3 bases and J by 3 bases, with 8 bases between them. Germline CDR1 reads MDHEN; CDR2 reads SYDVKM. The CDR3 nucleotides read TGTGCCAGCAGTTTGCCGGGAGAAGAGACCCAGTACTTC. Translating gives CASSLPGEETQYF.

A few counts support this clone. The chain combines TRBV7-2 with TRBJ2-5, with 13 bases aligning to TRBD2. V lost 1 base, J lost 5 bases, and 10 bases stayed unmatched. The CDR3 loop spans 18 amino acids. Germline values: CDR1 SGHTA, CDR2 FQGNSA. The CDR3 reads CASSLGTSGRARGETQYF. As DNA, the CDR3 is TGTGCCAGCAGCTTAGGAACTAGCGGGAGGGCCAGAGGGGAGACCCAGTACTTC.

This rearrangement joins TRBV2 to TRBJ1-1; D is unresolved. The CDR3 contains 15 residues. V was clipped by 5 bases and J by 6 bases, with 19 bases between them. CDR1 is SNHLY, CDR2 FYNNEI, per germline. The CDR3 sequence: CASSPHRGVFSEAFF. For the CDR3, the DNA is TGTGCCAGCAGTCCCCACCGGGGAGTCTTCTCTGAAGCTTTCTTT.

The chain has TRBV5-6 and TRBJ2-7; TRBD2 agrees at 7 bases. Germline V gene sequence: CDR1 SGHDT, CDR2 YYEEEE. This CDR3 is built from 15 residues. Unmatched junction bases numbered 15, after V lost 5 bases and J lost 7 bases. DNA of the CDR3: TGTGCCAGCAGTCAGGCACCGGGACCGGGGGGAGAGCAGTACTTC. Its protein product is CASSQAPGPGGEQYF.

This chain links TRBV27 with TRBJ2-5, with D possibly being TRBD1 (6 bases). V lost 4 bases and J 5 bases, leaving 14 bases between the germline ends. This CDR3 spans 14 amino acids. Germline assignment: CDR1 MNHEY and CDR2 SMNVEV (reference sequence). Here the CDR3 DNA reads TGTGCCAGCAGTTCAGCAGGGGCAGGGGAGACCCAGTACTTC. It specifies CASSSAGAGETQYF.

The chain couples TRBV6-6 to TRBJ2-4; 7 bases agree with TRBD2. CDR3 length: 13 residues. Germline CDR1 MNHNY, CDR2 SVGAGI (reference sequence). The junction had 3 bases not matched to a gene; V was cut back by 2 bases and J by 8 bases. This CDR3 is CASSYGGGDIQYF. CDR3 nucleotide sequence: TGTGCCAGCAGTTACGGGGGAGGGGACATTCAGTACTTC.

The CDR3 bases are TGTGCCAGCAGCTCGGGACTAGCGGGGGAAGGTACGCAGTATTTT. This codes for CASSSGLAGEGTQYF. The chain carries TRBV7-2 and TRBJ2-3, with 14 bases that match TRBD2. The CDR3 consists of 15 residues. Unmatched junction bases numbered 5, after V lost 4 bases and J lost 8 bases. CDR1 and CDR2 (germline): SGHTA, FQGNSA.

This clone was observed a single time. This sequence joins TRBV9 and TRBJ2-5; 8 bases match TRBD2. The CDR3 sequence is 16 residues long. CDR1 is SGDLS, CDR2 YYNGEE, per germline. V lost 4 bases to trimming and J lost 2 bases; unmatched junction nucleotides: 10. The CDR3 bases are TGTGCCAGCAGCCCTGGACTAGCCGGATTTCAAGAGACCCAGTACTTC. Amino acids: CASSPGLAGFQETQYF.

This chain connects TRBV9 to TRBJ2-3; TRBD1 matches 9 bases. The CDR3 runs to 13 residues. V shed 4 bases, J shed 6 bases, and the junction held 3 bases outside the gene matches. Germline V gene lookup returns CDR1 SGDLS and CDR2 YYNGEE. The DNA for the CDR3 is TGTGCCAGCAGCACAGGGGGCGGGGATACGCAGTATTTT. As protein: CASSTGGGDTQYF.

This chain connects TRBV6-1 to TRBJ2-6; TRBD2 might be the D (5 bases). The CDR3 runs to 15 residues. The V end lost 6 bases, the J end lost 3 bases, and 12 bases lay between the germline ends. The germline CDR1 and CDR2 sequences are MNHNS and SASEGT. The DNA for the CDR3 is TGTGCCAGCAGAGAGCGGACTGGTGGGGCCAACGTCCTGACTTTC. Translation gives CASRERTGGANVLTF.